Each of the 19 T cell receptor beta chains below was sequenced from the same sample in a study of shared clonotypes between healthy human individuals (dated by TCRdb to 2020 to 2022). Library method: the immunoSEQ multiplex PCR assay. TCRdb took this table from immuneACCESS and kept in-frame rearrangements with V and J called. Such tables lack part of the clones; where checked against another copy, unresolved V genes explain under half of the gap, and the rest is unexplained. This sample holds roughly 2 million clones; 85% to 95% were observed only once. The top ten constitute 0.1% to 0.15% of the sample. Sequencing was performed on naive CD4+ T cells sorted from blood. The cell subset or site label of this sample denotes: CD45RA+ positively selected. The receptors were sampled from a man between 18 and 29 years old in good health.

The chain recombines TRBV2 with TRBJ1-2; D not certain. V dropped 4 bases and J dropped 3 bases, with 12 bases sitting between them. Germline V gene data show CDR1 as SNHLY and CDR2 as FYNNEI. This CDR3 region has 14 residues. Here the CDR3 reads CASSGSGMDYGYTF. CDR3 in DNA: TGTGCCAGCAGTGGGTCGGGGATGGACTATGGCTACACCTTC.

The rearrangement uses TRBV29-1 and TRBJ1-3, with TRBD1 as a possible D gene (5 bases). Germline V lookup: CDR1 SQVTM, CDR2 ANQGSEA. The CDR3 length is 14 residues. Trimming cost V 6 bases and J 0 bases, with 12 bases left between them. CDR3: CSVTGRLSGNTIYF. CDR3 sequence (DNA): TGCAGCGTAACGGGACGGCTCTCTGGAAACACCATATATTTT.

This sequence joins TRBV19 and TRBJ1-4, with D hard to call. V shed 1 base and J shed 4 bases, with 4 bases lying between them. The CDR3 is made up of 13 amino acids. The germline CDR1 and CDR2 sequences are LNHDA and SQIVND (reference sequence). The CDR3 protein is CASSIGVNEKLFF. The CDR3 nucleotides are TGTGCCAGTAGTATAGGAGTTAATGAAAAACTGTTTTTT.

The chain couples TRBV10-3 to TRBJ2-1; D is unclear. Germline CDR1 reads ENHRY; CDR2 reads SYGVKD. Trimming removed 10 bases from V and 0 bases from J, with 16 bases in between. CDR3 length: 15 residues. In DNA, the CDR3 is TGTGCCACGAGGAGCGCGGATAGCTCCTACAATGAGCAGTTCTTC. Encoded protein: CATRSADSSYNEQFF.

The chain couples TRBV5-1 to TRBJ2-5, with D possibly TRBD2 on 6 matching bases. V was clipped by 4 bases and J by 4 bases, with 17 bases between them. Germline loops: CDR1 SGHRS, CDR2 YFSETQ. The CDR3 is 15 amino acids. This CDR3 reads CASSIGTGTGETQYF. The CDR3 coding sequence is TGCGCCAGCAGCATTGGGACGGGGACTGGAGAGACCCAGTACTTC.

The table lists this clone with a few counts. In the same sample, other DNA sequences code for this CDR3. This chain links TRBV19 with TRBJ1-2; D gene uncertain. Germline loops: CDR1 LNHDA, CDR2 SQIVND (reference sequence). The CDR3 loop spans 14 amino acids. V was shortened by 7 bases and J by 0 bases, with 12 bases between the two germline ends. The CDR3 here is CASNPGRANYGYTF. The CDR3 nucleotides are TGTGCCAGTAATCCGGGCAGAGCTAACTATGGCTACACCTTC.

V is TRBV10-1 and J is TRBJ1-3, with D perhaps matching TRBD1 (5 bases). The germline V gene has CDR1 WNHNN and CDR2 SYGVQD (reference sequence). V was shortened by 5 bases and J by 0 bases, with 11 bases between the two germline ends. The CDR3 length is 15 residues. The CDR3 region is CASSTGSDSGNTIYF. The DNA of the CDR3 is TGCGCCAGCAGTACAGGTTCGGACTCTGGAAACACCATATATTTT.

V and J are TRBV27 and TRBJ2-7, with D perhaps TRBD2 (6 bases). Germline CDR1 MNHEY, CDR2 SMNVEV (reference sequence). Trimming cost V 5 bases and J 6 bases, with 17 bases left between them. The CDR3 is 14 amino acids. As DNA, the CDR3 is TGTGCCAGCAGTGGGGACTGGGCAGGGACCGAGCAGTACTTC. It encodes CASSGDWAGTEQYF.

V is TRBV30 and J is TRBJ2-5; TRBD2 matches at 9 bases. The J segment lost 5 bases and the V segment lost 4 bases, leaving 8 bases of the junction unmatched. CDR3 size: 14 residues. The germline V gene encodes CDR1 GTSNPN and CDR2 SVGIG (reference sequence). CDR3 in DNA: TGTGCCTGGACCATACGGGCGGGAGGGGAGACCCAGTACTTC. Translation gives CAWTIRAGGETQYF.

This clone was seen just once. This chain joins TRBV27 and TRBJ1-2; D perhaps matches TRBD1 (6 bases). CDR3 length: 13 amino acids. The V gene's germline CDR1 is MNHEY and CDR2 SMNVEV (reference sequence). V lost 6 bases, J lost 4 bases, and 12 bases lay in between. The CDR3 nucleotides are TGTGCCAGCAGGCCCGGACAGCCCTATGGCTACACCTTC. Translated: CASRPGQPYGYTF.

This clone is a singleton in its sample. The chain is built from TRBV28 and TRBJ1-5; 11 nucleotides align to TRBD1. CDR1 MDHEN and CDR2 SYDVKM come from the germline V gene. With V trimmed by 5 bases and J by 6 bases, 12 bases remained unmatched. This CDR3 spans 17 amino acids. The CDR3 DNA reads TGTGCCAGCAGTGTAGGGACAGGGGGTTACTTTGGTCAGCCCCAGCATTTT. Translation: CASSVGTGGYFGQPQHF.

This chain joins TRBV6-5 and TRBJ1-6; D gene uncertain. The CDR3 is made up of 16 amino acids. The V and J ends lost 0 bases and 9 bases respectively, with 15 bases between them. Germline V gives CDR1 MNHEY, CDR2 SVGAGI. In DNA form, the CDR3 reads TGTGCCAGCAGTTACTCGCATCCGGGCGGAGGTTCACCCCTCCACTTT. Amino acid sequence: CASSYSHPGGGSPLHF.

The chain links TRBV7-3 to TRBJ2-3, with 9 positions matching TRBD2. The CDR3 has 14 residues. With 7 bases clipped from V and 6 bases from J, the junction kept 8 bases outside the gene matches. Germline V gene lookup returns CDR1 SGHTA and CDR2 FQGTGA. The CDR3 DNA reads as TGTGCCAGCACCCGTAGCGGGGGTCTGGATACGCAGTATTTT. Its translation: CASTRSGGLDTQYF.

The gene calls are TRBV6-5 and TRBJ2-1; perhaps TRBD1 as D (7 bases). The ends were cut back, 6 bases at V and 6 bases at J, with 15 bases in the middle. Germline CDR1 MNHEY, CDR2 SVGAGI. This CDR3 contains 14 residues. The CDR3 loop is CASSRGQEGNEQFF. The CDR3 DNA is TGTGCCAGCAGCCGAGGACAGGAGGGCAATGAGCAGTTCTTC.

The sample holds one count of this clone. The chain is built from TRBV28 and TRBJ2-7; D unresolved. Trimming shortened V by 2 bases and J by 3 bases, and 11 bases separated the two germline ends. CDR3 length: 14 amino acids. The V gene's germline CDR1 is MDHEN and CDR2 SYDVKM. CDR3 in DNA: TGTGCCAGCAGTTTAGGACCGGCGTTCTACGAGCAGTACTTC. Translated: CASSLGPAFYEQYF.

This chain links TRBV5-4 with TRBJ2-5; 9 bases align to TRBD1. The length of the CDR3 is 14 residues. Germline V gives CDR1 SGHNT, CDR2 YYREEE (reference sequence). After removal of 1 base from V and 5 bases from J, the junction contained 3 bases not matched to a gene. The CDR3 DNA is TGTGCCAGCAGCTTGACAGGGGGCTTTGAGACCCAGTACTTC. Translation: CASSLTGGFETQYF.

This chain uses TRBV4-1 with TRBJ1-1; D not resolved. Germline V gene lookup returns CDR1 MGHRA and CDR2 YSYEKL. V shed 3 bases and J shed 3 bases, with 14 bases lying between them. The CDR3 totals 15 residues. The CDR3 sequence: CASSQGTGRYTEAFF. CDR3 nucleotides: TGCGCCAGCAGCCAGGGTACCGGGAGGTACACTGAAGCTTTCTTT.

V gene TRBV2 combines with J gene TRBJ1-1, with 7 bases identical to TRBD1. V lost 8 bases to trimming and J lost 4 bases; unmatched junction nucleotides: 7. The CDR3 is 13 residues long. CDR1 is SNHLY, CDR2 FYNNEI, per germline. CDR3 in amino acids: CASLTGPSTEAFF. CDR3 coding DNA: TGTGCCAGCCTGACAGGGCCGAGCACTGAAGCTTTCTTT.

The chain combines TRBV2 with TRBJ1-1; no clear D. Trimming stripped 6 bases from V and 8 bases from J, with 10 bases between. In germline, CDR1 is SNHLY, CDR2 FYNNEI. This CDR3 contains 11 residues. Here the CDR3 reads CASSSGREAFF. The CDR3 bases are TGTGCCAGCAGCTCGGGGAGGGAAGCTTTCTTT. Full variable domain (outside the CDR3, taken from reference TRBV2 and TRBJ1-1): EPEVTQTPSHQVTQMGQEVILRCVPISNHLYFYWYRQILGQKVEFLVSFYNNEISEKSEIFDDQFSVERPDGSNFTLKIRSTKLEDSAMYFCASSSGREAFFGQGTRLTVV.